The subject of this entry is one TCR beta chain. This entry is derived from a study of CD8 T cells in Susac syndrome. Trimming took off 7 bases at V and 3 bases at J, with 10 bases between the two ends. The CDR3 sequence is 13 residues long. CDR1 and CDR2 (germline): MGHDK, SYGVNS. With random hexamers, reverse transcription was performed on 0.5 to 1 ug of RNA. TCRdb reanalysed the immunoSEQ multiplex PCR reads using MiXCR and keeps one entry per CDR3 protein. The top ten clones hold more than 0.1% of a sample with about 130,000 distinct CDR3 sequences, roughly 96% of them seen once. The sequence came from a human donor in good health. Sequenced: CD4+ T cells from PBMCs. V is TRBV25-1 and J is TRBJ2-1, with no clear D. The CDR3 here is CASMSAGYNEQFF. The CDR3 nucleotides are TGTGCCAGCATGAGCGCAGGCTACAATGAGCAGTTCTTC.